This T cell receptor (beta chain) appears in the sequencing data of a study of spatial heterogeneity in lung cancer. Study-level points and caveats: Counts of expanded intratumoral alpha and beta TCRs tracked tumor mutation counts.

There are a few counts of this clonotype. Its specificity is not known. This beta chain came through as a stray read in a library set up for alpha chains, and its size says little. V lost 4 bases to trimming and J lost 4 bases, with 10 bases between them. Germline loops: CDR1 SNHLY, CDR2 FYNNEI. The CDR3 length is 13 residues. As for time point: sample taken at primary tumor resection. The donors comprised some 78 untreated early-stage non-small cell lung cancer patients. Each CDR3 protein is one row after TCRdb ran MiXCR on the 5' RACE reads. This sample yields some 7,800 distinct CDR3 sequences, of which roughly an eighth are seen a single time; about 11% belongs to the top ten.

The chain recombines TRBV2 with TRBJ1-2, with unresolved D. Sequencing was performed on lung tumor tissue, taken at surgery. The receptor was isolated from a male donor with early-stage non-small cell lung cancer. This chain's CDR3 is CASSGERSYGYTF. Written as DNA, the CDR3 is TGTGCCAGCAGTGGGGAAAGGAGCTATGGCTACACCTTC.